This is a list of T cell receptor beta chains from one sample in a study of regulatory T cells in long-lasting Graves disease. TCRdb re-analysed the multiplex PCR reads in MiXCR, keeping a single row per CDR3 protein. The profile shows approximately 690,000 distinct CDR3 sequences, 25% to 35% of them singletons. Sequencing used peripheral blood mononuclear cells (PBMCs), obtained when the disease was refractory, from a patient treated with antithyroid drugs. The source of these receptors is a female donor with Graves disease. The CDR3 runs from the conserved cysteine through the conserved F or W. A D gene is named only where the DNA matches it firmly. Clone size is given for some rows only: seen once, a few or many times, or a class if the clone is expanded.

size: many
V: TRBV27
D: TRBD1
J: TRBJ1-2
CDR3: CASKLSGQGAYGYTF
DNA: TGTGCCAGCAAATTGTCAGGACAGGGGGCCTATGGCTACACCTTC

size: NA
V: TRBV5-1
D: NA
J: TRBJ1-4
CDR3: CASSLEGLTNEKLFF
DNA: TGCGCCAGCAGCTTGGAAGGGCTCACTAATGAAAAACTGTTTTTT

size: NA
V: TRBV19
D: NA
J: TRBJ1-2
CDR3: CASGGPDRGGGGGYTF
DNA: TGTGCCAGTGGGGGACCGGACAGAGGTGGGGGTGGAGGCTACACCTTC

size: NA
V: TRBV4-1
D: NA
J: TRBJ1-1
CDR3: CASSGRGHTEAFF
DNA: TGCGCCAGCAGCGGGAGGGGTCATACTGAAGCTTTCTTT

size: few
V: TRBV6-2/TRBV6-3
D: TRBD1
J: TRBJ2-7
CDR3: CASSEYRGREYF
DNA: TGTGCCAGCAGTGAATACAGGGGGCGGGAGTACTTC

size: NA
V: TRBV20-1
D: NA
J: TRBJ1-2
CDR3: CSARRGEGSYGYTF
DNA: TGCAGTGCTAGAAGGGGCGAGGGTTCCTATGGCTACACCTTC

size: many
V: TRBV28
D: NA
J: TRBJ1-2
CDR3: CASREGQTYYGYTF
DNA: TGTGCCAGCAGGGAAGGACAGACTTACTATGGCTACACCTTC

size: many
V: TRBV12-3/TRBV12-4
D: NA
J: TRBJ2-7
CDR3: CASSLSGPPYEQYF
DNA: TGTGCCAGCAGTTTGTCGGGGCCACCCTACGAGCAGTACTTC

size: NA
V: TRBV29-1
D: NA
J: TRBJ1-5
CDR3: CSVEEEGHQPQHF
DNA: TGCAGCGTTGAAGAGGAAGGCCATCAGCCCCAGCATTTT

size: many
V: TRBV30
D: NA
J: TRBJ1-6
CDR3: CAWSDTTLSPLHF
DNA: TGTGCCTGGAGCGACACGACCCTTTCACCCCTCCACTTT

size: NA
V: TRBV4-1
D: NA
J: TRBJ1-5
CDR3: CASSQPLGPQHF
DNA: TGCGCCAGCAGCCAACCCCTGGGGCCCCAGCATTTT

size: NA
V: TRBV6-4
D: NA
J: TRBJ1-2
CDR3: CASSDGGRPYGYTF
DNA: TGTGCCAGCAGTGACGGGGGGCGCCCCTATGGCTACACCTTC

size: NA
V: TRBV6-2/TRBV6-3
D: NA
J: TRBJ1-5
CDR3: CASSYGDVNNQPQHF
DNA: TGTGCCAGCAGTTACGGTGACGTAAACAATCAGCCCCAGCATTTT

size: few
V: TRBV5-4
D: NA
J: TRBJ1-2
CDR3: CASSLLSRGYTF
DNA: TGTGCCAGCAGCTTGCTGTCTAGGGGCTACACCTTC

size: NA
V: TRBV3-1
D: NA
J: TRBJ1-3
CDR3: CASSPQGNTIYF
DNA: TGTGCCAGCAGCCCCCAGGGTAACACCATATATTTT

size: NA
V: TRBV12-3/TRBV12-4
D: NA
J: TRBJ1-6
CDR3: CASTLTGSRGSYNSPLHF
DNA: TGTGCCAGCACCTTAACAGGGAGTAGGGGCTCCTATAATTCACCCCTCCACTTT

size: many
V: TRBV11-2
D: NA
J: TRBJ1-1
CDR3: CASSYTDSLNTEAFF
DNA: TGTGCCAGCAGCTACACGGACAGCTTGAACACTGAAGCTTTCTTT

size: NA
V: TRBV12-5
D: NA
J: TRBJ1-5
CDR3: CASGSRGAAEPQHF
DNA: TGTGCTAGTGGATCGCGGGGGGCCGCGGAGCCCCAGCATTTT

size: NA
V: TRBV7-9
D: TRBD1
J: TRBJ1-1
CDR3: CASSLIWDRQMNTEAFF
DNA: TGTGCCAGCAGCTTGATTTGGGACAGGCAAATGAACACTGAAGCTTTCTTT

size: NA
V: TRBV28
D: NA
J: TRBJ1-2
CDR3: CASSPTGGGGPRYGYTF
DNA: TGTGCCAGCAGTCCCACGGGTGGCGGGGGCCCCAGGTATGGCTACACCTTC

size: few
V: TRBV6-1
D: NA
J: TRBJ2-1
CDR3: CASSPRSSYNEQFF
DNA: TGTGCCAGCAGTCCGCGGAGCTCCTACAATGAGCAGTTCTTC

size: NA
V: TRBV7-3
D: NA
J: TRBJ2-3
CDR3: CASSPSLPSRKYF
DNA: TGTGCCAGCAGCCCTAGCCTCCCCTCAAGGAAGTATTTT